This section outlines one T cell receptor (beta chain) sequence together with its context. Its antigen has not been determined. Base-call qualities are not available, and no considerably larger clone is one nucleotide away. This sample was included in a study of cytomegalovirus exposure and HLA in healthy donors (dated by TCRdb to 2017 to 2019). General notes on the study: According to an earlier analysis of several hundred of the donors, about 190 million T cells yielded 117 million unique TCR beta sequences and less than 300 Gb of sequence data. An early release covering roughly 640 HLA-typed donors comprised about 300 gigabases of sequencing data and tens of millions of unique TCR sequences. Among the roughly 370 genotyped donors, 81% belonged to the genetic ancestry cluster associated with self-reported Caucasian donors. The study aimed to test whether signatures of past pathogen exposure could be identified by cataloging public T cell receptors. Using immunosequencing, the study profiled T cell repertoires from fewer than 700 subjects and related those repertoires to cytomegalovirus serostatus. In addition to the first cohort of approximately 650 subjects, a separate validation cohort of 100 to 150 different subjects was used. High-throughput TCR immunosequencing, statistical association of individual TCRs with disease status, and machine learning were combined to predict cytomegalovirus infection status. To study patterns of TCR occurrence, a later analysis re-analyzed previously published TCR beta repertoires from 666 donors and added high-resolution HLA genotyping. The later analysis used no new phenotypic data to find candidate immune exposures, relying instead on TCR beta sequences and their occurrence across donors. In an earlier analysis of 500 to 650 of the donors, high-throughput TCR beta sequencing was used to judge whether each TCR beta V gene segment behaved as functional or pseudogenic. Donor age, sex, ethnicity and CMV serostatus were compiled alongside the repertoire data. Genome-wide SNP genotypes for about 65% of the 666 donors were used in a later genetic analysis, which treated that subset as a discovery cohort. All discovery cohort repertoires had been generated using a single sequencing platform. Class I and class II HLA loci were covered by the typing at four-digit resolution. The number of typed donors differed by locus: roughly 629-640 for A, B, C, DRB1 and DQB1; 522 for DQA1; some 610 for DPA1; and some 470 for DPB1. Roughly 5 DR-DQ haplotypes were handled as single units for association and clustering, since linkage in the cohort was strong. Among almost 400 genotyped donors of the cohort, an average of about 240,000 unique TCR beta nucleotide sequences were sequenced per donor, roughly 20% of them non-productive. The paper as a whole reports these results and caveats: Immune exposure information for the cohort was limited to CMV serostatus. A later genetic analysis reported fewer N-insertions in productive TCRs among donors in an Asian-associated ancestry cluster than the approximately 700-donor mean. In a later analysis, TCR association rates were found to vary across HLA loci, with the most associated TCRs seen for DRB1 alleles and the fewest for HLA-C alleles. Roughly uniform sequencing depth across donors was assumed in presence/absence analyses, although this assumption may not hold. In this cohort, only TCR beta chains were sequenced, and detectable features were limited by the absence of alpha or paired-chain data. Broadly in line with IMGT annotations, most TCR beta V segments showed up in productive rearrangements about 87% or about 30% of the time in an earlier analysis of approximately 640 of the donors. In a later analysis, several top co-occurrence clusters were reported to appear linked to parvovirus B19, influenza, CMV and Epstein-Barr virus. When HLA alleles, especially DR and DQ, strongly co-occurred, TCR associations were difficult to assign to individual alleles. Most CMV-associated TCR beta chains appeared to be HLA-restricted in a later analysis, and the HLA associations seemed to be driven largely by CMV exposure. Correlated functional status among segregating V segments might reflect linkage disequilibrium, but an unknown experimental factor could not be ruled out. The earlier analysis of 587 of the donors excluded over 15 rarely observed V segments, including chromosome 9 orphons, because counts were too low. A total of 164 TCR beta chains were listed by the study as associated with cytomegalovirus. A later analysis associated 16,951 TCR beta sequences with specific HLA alleles at a false discovery rate of 0.05. Some IMGT-functional V segments, including TRBV6-2 and TRBV6-3, could not be told apart with the 87-base-pair reads, so those segments were excluded. While some public TCRs were present in many individuals, most TCR sequences turned up only very rarely across donors. A group of highly shared sequence variants was considered likely to be a technical artifact of the sequencing pipeline. Three of the identified cytomegalovirus-associated TCR beta chains were confirmed in vitro to be specific for cytomegalovirus antigens. HLA typing was unavailable for some donors at each locus, so association tests used only the typed subset. A later analysis found that HLA-associated TCR beta chains were more clonally expanded and had lower generation probabilities than equally common non-associated chains. The classifier was reported to diagnose cytomegalovirus status with high specificity and sensitivity in both the original and validation cohorts. An association between a missense DCLRE1C variant and V-gene and J-gene trimming of TCR beta chains was found in a later genetic analysis and replicated in an independent cohort. A further reported finding was that TCR beta sequences accurately predicted the HLA-A and HLA-B alleles for most subjects in the first cohort. It was suggested by the authors that the approach could potentially be generalized to other disease states and immunological phenotypes.

The cohort consisted of 666 healthy bone marrow donors. At the time of sampling, all cohort members were nominally healthy, though unrecorded immune exposures were likely present. The donor was CMV seronegative and was included in the group of a few hundred seronegative cohort members. Each donor provided a peripheral blood sample, and peripheral blood mononuclear cells were used for TCR beta sequencing. The Qiagen DNeasy Blood Extraction Kit was used to extract genomic DNA from the blood cell samples. From the cysteine up to the phenylalanine, the CDR3 has a length of 14 residues. Only the CDR3 DNA stays, 42 bases, in frame from base 1. V trim: 2 bases; J trim: 8 bases; unmatched bases: 6. According to the germline V gene, CDR1 reads SQVTM and CDR2 reads ANQGSEA. Preparation of the library involved the immunoSEQ multiplex PCR assay. A mixture of 60 forward primers for TCR Vbeta segments and 13 reverse primers for TCR Jbeta segments was used in the multiplex PCR. A multiplex PCR assay on genomic DNA amplified the CDR3 region of rearranged TCR beta genes. The Illumina HiSeq System was used to sequence the amplified TCR beta libraries as 87-base-pair reads. The study's processing was this. A later analysis counted about 80 million unique TCR beta chains across the 666 repertoires, and 10 million to 11 million of these chains were shared by at least two donors. Raw reads were error-corrected and collapsed into unique sequences by a nearest-neighbor algorithm in which closely related sequences were merged to remove PCR and sequencing errors. To assign V, D and J gene segments, CDR3 sequences were aligned to IMGT reference sequences. For a sequence to be retained, a match of at least six nucleotides was required to both a V gene segment and a J gene segment. Rearrangements were classified as productive when the CDR3 lacked stop codons and remained in frame with V and J, and all other rearrangements were classified as non-productive. CDR3 was defined by IMGT convention, running from the second conserved V-encoded cysteine to the conserved J-encoded phenylalanine. In an earlier analysis of more than 550 of the donors, sequences lacking an unambiguous match to a single V gene segment were excluded. An earlier analysis of approximately 590 of the donors called V segments functional above 56.7% productive rearrangements and segregating when the between-donor standard deviation exceeded 5%. A statistical classification framework was built to diagnose cytomegalovirus status from the catalog of TCR beta chain sequences. V and J gene assignment, in a later analysis, came from comparing TCR nucleotide sequences with IMGT/GENE-DB human TR gene sequences. The TCRdist pipeline was used in a later analysis to assign CDR3 sequences and most-parsimonious VDJ recombination scenarios. In a later analysis, every TCR beta chain was defined by the combination of its CDR3 amino acid sequence and its V-gene family, and reads without a unique V-gene family were dropped. As a way to deal with suspected cross-contamination and a sequencing artifact, a later analysis dropped roughly 620 nucleotide sequences that were highly shared and had low generation probability. In a later analysis, a clonal expansion index was calculated for each public chain from normalized within-repertoire ranks of inferred template counts. In a later analysis, generation probabilities were computed with a VDJ recombination model fitted to out-of-frame rearrangements, and the resulting probabilities were checked against IGoR. In a later analysis, hypergeometric tests were used to score TCR-TCR, TCR-HLA and TCR-CMV co-occurrence, with a repertoire-size bias correction applied to TCR pairs. To estimate false discovery rates, a later analysis permuted the HLA or CMV assignments 20 times. In a later analysis, co-occurring TCRs were grouped with DBSCAN, and TCRdist sequence similarity was added when clustering was performed within HLA-allele-positive subsets. Co-occurrence clustering excluded repertoires with fewer than 30,000 or more than 120,000 public chains, plus five with anomalous nucleotide sharing. As stored in TCRdb, this immuneACCESS dataset retains in-frame rearrangements with V and J assigned. A fraction of the clones does not appear; measured against another copy, unresolved V genes explain less than half of the discrepancy, and the remainder lacks a known reason. That table supplies the V and J calls and clone size; D and trimming were determined from the DNA. The sample has tens of thousands of clones on record, 65% to 75% of them singletons. Under 2.5% of the sample belongs to the ten largest clones.

Sequences were obtained from PBMCs. The V gene is TRBV29-1 and the J gene is TRBJ2-1; TRBD1 agrees with 10 junctional bases. The origin of this receptor is a man aged 25 to 40 in good health and CMV-seronegative. The encoded CDR3 is CSVELRDRGDEQFF. The sequenced DNA is TGCAGCGTTGAACTCCGGGACAGGGGCGATGAGCAGTTCTTC.